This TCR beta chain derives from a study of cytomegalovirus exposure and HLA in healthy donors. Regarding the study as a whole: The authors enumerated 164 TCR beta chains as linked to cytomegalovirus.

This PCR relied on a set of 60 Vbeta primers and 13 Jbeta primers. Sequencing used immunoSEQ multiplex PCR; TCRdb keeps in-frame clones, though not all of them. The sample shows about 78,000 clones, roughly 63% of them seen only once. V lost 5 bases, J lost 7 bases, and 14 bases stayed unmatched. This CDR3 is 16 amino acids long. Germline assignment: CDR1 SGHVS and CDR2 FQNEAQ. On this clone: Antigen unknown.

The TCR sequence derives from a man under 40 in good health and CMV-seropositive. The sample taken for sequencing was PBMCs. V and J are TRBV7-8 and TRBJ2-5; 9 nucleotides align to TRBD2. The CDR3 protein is CASSPGQASGKRTQYF. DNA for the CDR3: TGTGCCAGCAGCCCAGGACAGGCTAGCGGGAAGAGGACCCAGTACTTC.